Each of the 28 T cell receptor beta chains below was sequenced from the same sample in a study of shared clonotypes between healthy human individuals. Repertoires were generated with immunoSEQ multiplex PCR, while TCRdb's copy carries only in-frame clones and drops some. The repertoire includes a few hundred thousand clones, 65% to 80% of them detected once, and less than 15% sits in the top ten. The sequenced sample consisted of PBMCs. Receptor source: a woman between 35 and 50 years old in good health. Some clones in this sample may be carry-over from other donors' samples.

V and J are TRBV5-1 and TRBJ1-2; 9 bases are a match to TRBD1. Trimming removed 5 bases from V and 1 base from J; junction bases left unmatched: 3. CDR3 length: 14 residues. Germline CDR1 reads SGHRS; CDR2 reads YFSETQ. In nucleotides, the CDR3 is TGCGCCAGCAGTCTGACAGGGGGTAACTATGGCTACACCTTC. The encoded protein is CASSLTGGNYGYTF.

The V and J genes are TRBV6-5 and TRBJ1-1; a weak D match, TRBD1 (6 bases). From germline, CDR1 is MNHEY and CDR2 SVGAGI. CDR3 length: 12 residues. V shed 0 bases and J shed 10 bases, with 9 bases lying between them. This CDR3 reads CASSYSSGVAFF. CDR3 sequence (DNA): TGTGCCAGCAGTTACTCTTCAGGGGTAGCTTTCTTT.

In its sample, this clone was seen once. The CDR3 loop reads CASSWGGAPETQYF. CDR3 nucleotides: TGTGCCAGCAGCTGGGGGGGGGCCCCAGAGACCCAGTACTTC. The rearrangement links TRBV5-4 to TRBJ2-5, with a weak D call TRBD2 (7 bases). The germline V gene encodes CDR1 SGHNT and CDR2 YYREEE (reference sequence). This CDR3 has 14 amino acids. The ends were cut back, 3 bases at V and 4 bases at J, with 13 bases in the middle.

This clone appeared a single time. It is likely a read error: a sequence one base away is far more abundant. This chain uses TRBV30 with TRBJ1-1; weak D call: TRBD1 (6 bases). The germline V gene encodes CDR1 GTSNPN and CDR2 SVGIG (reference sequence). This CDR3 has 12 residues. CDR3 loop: CAWGGGRSEASF. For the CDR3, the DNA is TGTGCCTGGGGCGGGGGGCGGTCTGAAGCTTCCTTT. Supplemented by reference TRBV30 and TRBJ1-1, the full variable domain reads SQTIHQWPATLVQPVGSPLSLECTVEGTSNPNLYWYRQAAGRGLQLLFYSVGIGQISSEVPQNLSASRPQDRQFILSSKKLLLSDSGFYLCAWGGGRSEASFGQGTRLTVV.

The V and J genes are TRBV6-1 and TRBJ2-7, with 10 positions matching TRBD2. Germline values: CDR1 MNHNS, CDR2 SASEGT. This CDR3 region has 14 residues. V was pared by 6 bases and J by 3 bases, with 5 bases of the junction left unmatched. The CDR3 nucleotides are TGTGCCAGCAGGGGGACTAGCGCGGACTACGAGCAGTACTTC. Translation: CASRGTSADYEQYF.

This CDR3 reads CASSRAGEFYNEQFF. As DNA, the CDR3 is TGTGCCAGCAGTAGGGCGGGGGAATTCTACAATGAGCAGTTCTTC. The J gene is TRBJ2-1, the V gene TRBV5-4; the match to TRBD2 covers 7 bases. CDR1 SGHNT and CDR2 YYREEE come from the germline V gene (reference sequence). Germline trimming cut 5 bases from V and 3 bases from J; bases unmatched to any gene: 8. CDR3 length: 15 residues.

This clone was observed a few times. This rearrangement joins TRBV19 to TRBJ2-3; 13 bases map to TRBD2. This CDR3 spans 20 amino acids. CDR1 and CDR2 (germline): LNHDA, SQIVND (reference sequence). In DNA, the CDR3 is TGTGTCCCCTATACTATTCTACTAGCGGGAGGGCCATGGGACACAGATACGCAGTATTTT. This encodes CVPYTILLAGGPWDTDTQYF.

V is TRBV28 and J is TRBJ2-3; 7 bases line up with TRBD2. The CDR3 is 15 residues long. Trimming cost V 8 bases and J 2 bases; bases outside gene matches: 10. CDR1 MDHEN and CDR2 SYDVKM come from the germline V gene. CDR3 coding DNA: TGTGCCAGCGGGTCCGGGACTACCATCACAGATACGCAGTATTTT. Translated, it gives CASGSGTTITDTQYF.

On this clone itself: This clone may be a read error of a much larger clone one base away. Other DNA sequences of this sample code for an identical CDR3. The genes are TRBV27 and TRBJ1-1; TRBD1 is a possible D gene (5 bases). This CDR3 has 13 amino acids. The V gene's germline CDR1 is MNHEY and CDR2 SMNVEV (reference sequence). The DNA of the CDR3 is TGTGCCAGCAGTTTAGGGGCATCTTCTGAGGCTTTCTTT. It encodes CASSLGASSEAFF.

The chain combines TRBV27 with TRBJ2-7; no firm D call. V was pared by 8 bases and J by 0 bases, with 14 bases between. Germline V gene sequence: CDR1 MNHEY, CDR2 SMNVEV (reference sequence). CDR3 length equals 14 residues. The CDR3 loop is CASRPGDLSYEQYF. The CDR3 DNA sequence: TGTGCCAGCCGCCCTGGCGACCTCTCCTACGAGCAGTACTTC.

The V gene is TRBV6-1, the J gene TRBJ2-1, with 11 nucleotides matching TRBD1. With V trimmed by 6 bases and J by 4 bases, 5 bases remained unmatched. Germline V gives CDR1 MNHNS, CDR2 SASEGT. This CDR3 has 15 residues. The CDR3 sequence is CASSFRDRGYNEQFF. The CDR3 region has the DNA TGTGCCAGCAGCTTCCGGGACAGGGGGTACAATGAGCAGTTCTTC.

CDR3 protein: CASSMARGLGELFF. The CDR3 nucleotides read TGTGCCAGTAGTATGGCGAGGGGACTCGGGGAGCTGTTTTTT. The chain uses TRBV19 and TRBJ2-2; perhaps TRBD2 as D (6 bases). The V end was cut by 3 bases, the J end by 7 bases, with 12 bases between. The germline V gene encodes CDR1 LNHDA and CDR2 SQIVND (reference sequence). This CDR3 is 14 amino acids long.

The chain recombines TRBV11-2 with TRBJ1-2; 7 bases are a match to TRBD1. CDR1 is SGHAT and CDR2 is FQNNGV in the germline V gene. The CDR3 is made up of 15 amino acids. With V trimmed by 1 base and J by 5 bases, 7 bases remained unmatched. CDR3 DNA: TGTGCCAGCAGCTTAGGGGCCGGGACAGCTTATGGCTACACCTTC. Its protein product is CASSLGAGTAYGYTF.

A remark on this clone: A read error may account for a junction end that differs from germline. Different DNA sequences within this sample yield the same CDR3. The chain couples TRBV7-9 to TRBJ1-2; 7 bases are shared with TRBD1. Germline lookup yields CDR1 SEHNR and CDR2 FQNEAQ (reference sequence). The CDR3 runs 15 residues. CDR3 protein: CASSLEPGQHYGYTF. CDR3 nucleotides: TGTGCTAGCAGCTTAGAACCGGGACAGCACTATGGCTACACCTTC.

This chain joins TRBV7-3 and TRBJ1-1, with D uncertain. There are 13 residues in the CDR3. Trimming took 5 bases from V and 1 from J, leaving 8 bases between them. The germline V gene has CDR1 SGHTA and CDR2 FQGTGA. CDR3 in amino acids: CASSPDPNTEAFF. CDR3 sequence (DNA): TGTGCCAGCAGCCCTGATCCGAACACTGAAGCTTTCTTT.

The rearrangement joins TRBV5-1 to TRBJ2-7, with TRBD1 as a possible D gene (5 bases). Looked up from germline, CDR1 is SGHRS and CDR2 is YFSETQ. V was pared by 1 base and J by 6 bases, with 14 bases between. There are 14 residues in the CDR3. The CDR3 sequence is CASSLTGGAGEQYF. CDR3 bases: TGCGCCAGCAGCTTGACAGGTGGGGCCGGCGAGCAGTACTTC.

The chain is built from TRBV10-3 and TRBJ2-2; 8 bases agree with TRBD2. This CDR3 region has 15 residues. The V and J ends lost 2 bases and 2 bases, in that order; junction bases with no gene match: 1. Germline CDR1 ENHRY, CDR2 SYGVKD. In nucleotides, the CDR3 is TGTGCCATCAGTGAGGGACTAGCTAACACCGGGGAGCTGTTTTTT. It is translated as CAISEGLANTGELFF.

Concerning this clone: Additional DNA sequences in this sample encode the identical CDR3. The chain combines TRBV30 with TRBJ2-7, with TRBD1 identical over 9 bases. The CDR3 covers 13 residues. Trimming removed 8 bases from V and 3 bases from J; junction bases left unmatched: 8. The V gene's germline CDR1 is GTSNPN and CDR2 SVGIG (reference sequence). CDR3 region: CAGSRDRVYEQYF. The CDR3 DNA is TGTGCCGGATCACGGGACAGGGTCTACGAGCAGTACTTC.

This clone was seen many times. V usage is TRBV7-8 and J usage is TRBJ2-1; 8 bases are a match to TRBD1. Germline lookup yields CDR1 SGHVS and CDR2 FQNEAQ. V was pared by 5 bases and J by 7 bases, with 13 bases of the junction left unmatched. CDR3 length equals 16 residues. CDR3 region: CASSPDRVSHYNEQFF. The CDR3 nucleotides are TGTGCCAGCAGCCCGGACAGGGTTTCCCACTATAATGAGCAGTTCTTC.

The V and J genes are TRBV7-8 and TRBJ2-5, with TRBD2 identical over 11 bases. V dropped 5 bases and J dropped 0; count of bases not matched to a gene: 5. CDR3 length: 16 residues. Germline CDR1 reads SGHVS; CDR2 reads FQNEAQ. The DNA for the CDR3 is TGTGCCAGCAGCCAGAGACTAGCGGGGAACCAAGAGACCCAGTACTTC. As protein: CASSQRLAGNQETQYF.

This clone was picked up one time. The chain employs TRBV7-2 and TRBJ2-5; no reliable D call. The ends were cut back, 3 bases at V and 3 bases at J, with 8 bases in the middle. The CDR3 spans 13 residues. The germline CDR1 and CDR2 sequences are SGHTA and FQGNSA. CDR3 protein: CASSFYREETQYF. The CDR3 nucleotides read TGTGCCAGCAGCTTTTACAGAGAAGAGACCCAGTACTTC.

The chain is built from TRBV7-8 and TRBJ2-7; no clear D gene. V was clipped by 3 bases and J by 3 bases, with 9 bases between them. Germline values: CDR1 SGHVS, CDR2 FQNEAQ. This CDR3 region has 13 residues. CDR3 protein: CASSFPPNYEQYF. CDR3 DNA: TGTGCCAGCAGCTTCCCCCCCAACTACGAGCAGTACTTC.

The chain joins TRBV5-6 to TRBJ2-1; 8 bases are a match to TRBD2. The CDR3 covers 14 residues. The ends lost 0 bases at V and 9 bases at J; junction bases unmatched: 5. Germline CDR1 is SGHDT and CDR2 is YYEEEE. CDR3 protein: CASSLGGLGSEQFF. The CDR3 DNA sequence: TGTGCCAGCAGCTTGGGGGGACTAGGTAGTGAGCAGTTCTTC.

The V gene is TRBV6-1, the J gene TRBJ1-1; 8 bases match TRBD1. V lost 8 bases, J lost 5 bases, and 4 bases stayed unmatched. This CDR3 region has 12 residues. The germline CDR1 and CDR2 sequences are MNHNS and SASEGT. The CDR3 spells CASETGVTEAFF. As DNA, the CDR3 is TGTGCCAGCGAGACAGGGGTTACTGAAGCTTTCTTT.

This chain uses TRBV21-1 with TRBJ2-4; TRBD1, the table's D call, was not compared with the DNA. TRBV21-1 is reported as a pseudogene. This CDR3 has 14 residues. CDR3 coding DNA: TGTGCCAGCAGGGGGCCTTTAGCCAAAAACATTCAGTACTTC. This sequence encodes CASRGPLAKNIQYF.

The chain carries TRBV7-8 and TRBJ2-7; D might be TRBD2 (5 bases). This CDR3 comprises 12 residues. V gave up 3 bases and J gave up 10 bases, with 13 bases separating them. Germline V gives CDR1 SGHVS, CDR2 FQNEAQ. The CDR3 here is CASSFEEGSQYF. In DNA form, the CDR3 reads TGTGCCAGCAGCTTCGAAGAGGGTTCCCAGTACTTC.

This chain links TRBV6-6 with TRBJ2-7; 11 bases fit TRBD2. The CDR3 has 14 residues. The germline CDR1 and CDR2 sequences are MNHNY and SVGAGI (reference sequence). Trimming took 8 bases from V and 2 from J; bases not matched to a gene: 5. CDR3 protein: CASETSGRTYEQYF. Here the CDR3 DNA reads TGTGCCAGCGAAACTAGCGGGAGAACCTACGAGCAGTACTTC.

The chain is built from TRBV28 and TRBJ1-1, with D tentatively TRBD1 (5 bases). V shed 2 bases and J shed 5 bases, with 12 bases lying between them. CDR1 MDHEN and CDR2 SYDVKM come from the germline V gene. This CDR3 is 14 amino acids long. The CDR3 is CASSLGVGETEAFF. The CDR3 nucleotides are TGTGCCAGCAGTTTAGGGGTAGGGGAGACTGAAGCTTTCTTT.